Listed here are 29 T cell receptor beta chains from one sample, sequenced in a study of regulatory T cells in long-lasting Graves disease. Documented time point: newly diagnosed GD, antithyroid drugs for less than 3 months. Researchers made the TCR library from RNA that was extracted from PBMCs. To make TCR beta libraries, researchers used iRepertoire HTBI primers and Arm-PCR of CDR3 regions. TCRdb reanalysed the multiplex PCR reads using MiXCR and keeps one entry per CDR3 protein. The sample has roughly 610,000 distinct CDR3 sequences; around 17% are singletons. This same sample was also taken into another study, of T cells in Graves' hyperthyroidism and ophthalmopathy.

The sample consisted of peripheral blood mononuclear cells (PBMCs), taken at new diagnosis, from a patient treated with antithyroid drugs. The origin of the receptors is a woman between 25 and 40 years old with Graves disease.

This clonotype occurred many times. CDR3 sequence reads: CASSSWSYGSTGRNEQFF. The CDR3 coding sequence is TGTGCCAGCAGCTCCTGGTCCTACGGGAGTACAGGTCGAAATGAGCAGTTCTTC. The V and J genes are TRBV7-2 and TRBJ2-1, with D possibly TRBD2 on 6 matching bases. The CDR3 is 18 amino acids. Between the trimmed V and J ends, which lost 4 bases and 7 bases, there was a span of 26 bases. The V gene's germline CDR1 is SGHTA and CDR2 FQGNSA.

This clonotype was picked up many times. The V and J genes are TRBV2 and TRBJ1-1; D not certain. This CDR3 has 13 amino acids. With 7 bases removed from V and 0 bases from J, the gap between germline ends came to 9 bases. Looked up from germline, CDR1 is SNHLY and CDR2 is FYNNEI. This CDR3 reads CASKAVLNTEAFF. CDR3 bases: TGTGCCAGCAAGGCGGTGTTGAACACTGAAGCTTTCTTT.

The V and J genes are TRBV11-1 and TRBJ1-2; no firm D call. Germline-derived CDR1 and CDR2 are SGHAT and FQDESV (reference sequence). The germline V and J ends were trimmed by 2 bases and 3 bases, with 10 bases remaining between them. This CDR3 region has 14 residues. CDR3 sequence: CASSLSHFDYGYTF. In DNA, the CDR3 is TGTGCCAGCAGCTTAAGTCATTTCGACTATGGCTACACCTTC.

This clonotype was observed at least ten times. CDR3 region: CSGAGLAGNQETQYF. The CDR3 DNA reads TGCAGTGGGGCGGGACTAGCGGGAAACCAAGAGACCCAGTACTTC. The chain recombines TRBV20-1 with TRBJ2-5, with 13 bases lining up with TRBD2. CDR1 is DFQATT, CDR2 SNEGSKA, per germline (reference sequence). J was trimmed by 0 bases and V by 7 bases; bases with no gene match: 5. This CDR3 is built from 15 residues.

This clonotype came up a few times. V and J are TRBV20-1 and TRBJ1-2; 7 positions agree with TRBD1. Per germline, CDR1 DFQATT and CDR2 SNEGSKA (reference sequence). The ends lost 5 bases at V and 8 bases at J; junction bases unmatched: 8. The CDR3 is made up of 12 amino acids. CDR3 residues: CSAPRGPRGYTF. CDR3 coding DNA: TGCAGTGCTCCTAGGGGGCCCCGCGGCTACACCTTC.

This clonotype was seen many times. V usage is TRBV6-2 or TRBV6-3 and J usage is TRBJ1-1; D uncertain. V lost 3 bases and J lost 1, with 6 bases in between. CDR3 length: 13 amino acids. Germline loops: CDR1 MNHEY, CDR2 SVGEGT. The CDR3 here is CASSYLGNTEAFF. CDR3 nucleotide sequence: TGTGCCAGCAGTTATTTGGGGAACACTGAAGCTTTCTTT.

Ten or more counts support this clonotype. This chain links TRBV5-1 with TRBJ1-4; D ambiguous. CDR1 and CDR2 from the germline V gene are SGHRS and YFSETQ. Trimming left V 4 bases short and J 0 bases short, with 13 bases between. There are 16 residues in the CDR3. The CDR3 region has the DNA TGCGCCAGCAGCGTCGGAGGTACTTCAACTAATGAAAAACTGTTTTTT. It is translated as CASSVGGTSTNEKLFF.

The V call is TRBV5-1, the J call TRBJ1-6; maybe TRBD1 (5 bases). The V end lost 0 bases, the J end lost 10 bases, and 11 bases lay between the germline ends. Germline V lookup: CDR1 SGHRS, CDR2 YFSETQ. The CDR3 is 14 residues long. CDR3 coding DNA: TGCGCCAGCAGCTTGGCCCCAGGGCCATCACCCCTCCACTTT. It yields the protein CASSLAPGPSPLHF. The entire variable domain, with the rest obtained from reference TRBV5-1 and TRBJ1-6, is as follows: KAGVTQTPRYLIKTRGQQVTLSCSPISGHRSVSWYQQTPGQGLQFLFEYFSETQRNKGNFPGRFSGRQFSNSRSEMNVSTLELGDSALYLCASSLAPGPSPLHFGNGTRLTVT.

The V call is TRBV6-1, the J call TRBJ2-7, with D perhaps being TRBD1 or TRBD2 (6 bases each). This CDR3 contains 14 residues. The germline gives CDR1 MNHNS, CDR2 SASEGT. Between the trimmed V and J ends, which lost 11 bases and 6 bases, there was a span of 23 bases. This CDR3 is CACGRSQGYGEQYF. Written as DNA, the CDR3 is TGTGCCTGTGGGAGGTCGCAGGGGTACGGCGAGCAGTACTTC.

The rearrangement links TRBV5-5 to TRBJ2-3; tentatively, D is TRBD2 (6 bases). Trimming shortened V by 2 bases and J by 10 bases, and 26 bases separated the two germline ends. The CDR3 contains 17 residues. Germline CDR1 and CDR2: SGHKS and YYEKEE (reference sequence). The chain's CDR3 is CASSFRLARDPDWSQYF. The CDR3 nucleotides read TGTGCCAGCAGCTTCAGGCTAGCGAGAGACCCCGATTGGTCGCAGTATTTT.

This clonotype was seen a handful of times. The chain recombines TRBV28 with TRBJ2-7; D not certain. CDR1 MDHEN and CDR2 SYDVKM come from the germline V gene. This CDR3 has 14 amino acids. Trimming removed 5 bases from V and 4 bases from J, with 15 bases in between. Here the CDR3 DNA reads TGTGCCAGCAGTCTAGACGGAGAAATTTACGAGCAGTACTTC. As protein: CASSLDGEIYEQYF.

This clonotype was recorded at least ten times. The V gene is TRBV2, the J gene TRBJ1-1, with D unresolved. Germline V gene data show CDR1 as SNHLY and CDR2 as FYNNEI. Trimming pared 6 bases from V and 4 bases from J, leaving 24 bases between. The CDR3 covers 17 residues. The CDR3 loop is CASRDTAQADSGTEAFF. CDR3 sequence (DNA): TGTGCCAGCAGAGACACAGCTCAGGCTGATTCAGGCACTGAAGCTTTCTTT.

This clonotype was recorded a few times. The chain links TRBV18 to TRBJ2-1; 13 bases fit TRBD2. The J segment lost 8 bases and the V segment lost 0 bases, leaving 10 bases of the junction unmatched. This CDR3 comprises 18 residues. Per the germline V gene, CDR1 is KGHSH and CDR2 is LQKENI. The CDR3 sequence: CASSPPGLAGSAGDEQFF. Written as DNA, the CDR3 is TGTGCCAGCTCACCACCGGGACTAGCGGGATCCGCGGGGGATGAGCAGTTCTTC.

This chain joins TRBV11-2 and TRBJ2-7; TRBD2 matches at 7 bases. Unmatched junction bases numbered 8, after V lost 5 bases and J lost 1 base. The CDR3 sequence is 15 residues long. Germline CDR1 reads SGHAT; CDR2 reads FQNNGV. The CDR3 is CASSQMWGGSYEQYF. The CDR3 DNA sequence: TGTGCCAGCAGCCAAATGTGGGGAGGGTCCTACGAGCAGTACTTC.

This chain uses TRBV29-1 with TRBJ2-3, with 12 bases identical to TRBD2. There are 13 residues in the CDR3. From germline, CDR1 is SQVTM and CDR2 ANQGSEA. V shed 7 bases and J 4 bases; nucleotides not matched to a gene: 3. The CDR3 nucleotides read TGCAGCGCTAGCGGGAGGGGCGCAGATACGCAGTATTTT. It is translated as CSASGRGADTQYF.

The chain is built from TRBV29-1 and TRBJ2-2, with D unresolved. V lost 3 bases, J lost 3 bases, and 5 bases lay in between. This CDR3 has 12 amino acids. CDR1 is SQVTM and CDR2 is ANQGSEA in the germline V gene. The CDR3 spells CSVESYTGELFF. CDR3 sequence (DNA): TGCAGCGTTGAGTCCTACACCGGGGAGCTGTTTTTT.

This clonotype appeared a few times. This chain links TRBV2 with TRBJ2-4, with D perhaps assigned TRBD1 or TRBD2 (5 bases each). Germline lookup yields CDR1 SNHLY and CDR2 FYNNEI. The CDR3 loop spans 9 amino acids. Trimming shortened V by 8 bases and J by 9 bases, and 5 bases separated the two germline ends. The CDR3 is CASGGIQYF. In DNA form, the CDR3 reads TGTGCCAGCGGGGGCATTCAGTACTTC.

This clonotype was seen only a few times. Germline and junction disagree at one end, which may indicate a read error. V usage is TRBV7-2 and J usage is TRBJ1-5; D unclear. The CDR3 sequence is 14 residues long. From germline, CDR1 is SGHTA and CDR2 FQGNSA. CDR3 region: CASSYTNSNQLQHF. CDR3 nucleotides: TGTGCCAGCAGCTACACAAATAGCAATCAGCTCCAGCATTTT.

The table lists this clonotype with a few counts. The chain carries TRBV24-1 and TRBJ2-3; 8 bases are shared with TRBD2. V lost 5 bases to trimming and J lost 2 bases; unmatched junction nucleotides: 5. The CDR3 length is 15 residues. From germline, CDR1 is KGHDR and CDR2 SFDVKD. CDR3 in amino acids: CATSATSGLTDTQYF. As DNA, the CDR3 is TGTGCCACCAGTGCCACTAGCGGCCTCACAGATACGCAGTATTTT.

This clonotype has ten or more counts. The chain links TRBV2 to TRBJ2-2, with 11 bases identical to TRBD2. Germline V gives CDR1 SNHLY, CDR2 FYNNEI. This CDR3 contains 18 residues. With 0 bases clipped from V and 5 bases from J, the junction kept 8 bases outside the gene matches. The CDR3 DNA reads TGTGCCAGCAGTGAAGCTAGAGCTAGCGGGAGGATGACCGGGGAGCTGTTTTTT. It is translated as CASSEARASGRMTGELFF.

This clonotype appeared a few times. In nucleotides, the CDR3 is TGTGCCAGCAGCTCAGGGGGGCCCGAGCAGTACTTC. It specifies CASSSGGPEQYF. V usage is TRBV7-2 and J usage is TRBJ2-7, with D tentatively TRBD1 (7 bases). V lost 4 bases and J 6 bases, leaving 10 bases between the germline ends. The germline V gene encodes CDR1 SGHTA and CDR2 FQGNSA. This CDR3 has 12 residues.

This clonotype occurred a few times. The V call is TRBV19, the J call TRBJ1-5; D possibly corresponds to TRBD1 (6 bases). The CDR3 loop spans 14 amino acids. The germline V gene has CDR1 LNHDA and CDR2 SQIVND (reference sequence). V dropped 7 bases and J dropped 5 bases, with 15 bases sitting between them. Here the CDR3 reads CASNPAGVYQPQHF. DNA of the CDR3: TGTGCCAGTAACCCAGCAGGGGTCTATCAGCCCCAGCATTTT.

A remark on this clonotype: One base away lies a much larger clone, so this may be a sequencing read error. CDR3 DNA sequence: TGTGCCAGTAGTACGCTAGCGGGTAGTGGGGCCAATGAGCAGTTCTTC. Amino acids: CASSTLAGSGANEQFF. The chain carries TRBV19 and TRBJ2-1; 8 positions match TRBD2. Germline loops: CDR1 LNHDA, CDR2 SQIVND (reference sequence). There are 16 residues in the CDR3. Unmatched junction bases numbered 11, after V lost 4 bases and J lost 6 bases.

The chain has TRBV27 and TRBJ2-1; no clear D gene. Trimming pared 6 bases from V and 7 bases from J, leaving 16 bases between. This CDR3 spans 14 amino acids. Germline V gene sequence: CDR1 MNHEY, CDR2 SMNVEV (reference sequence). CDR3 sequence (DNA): TGTGCCAGCAGGCGTCCCTCCTTCTCGAATGAGCAGTTCTTC. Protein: CASRRPSFSNEQFF.

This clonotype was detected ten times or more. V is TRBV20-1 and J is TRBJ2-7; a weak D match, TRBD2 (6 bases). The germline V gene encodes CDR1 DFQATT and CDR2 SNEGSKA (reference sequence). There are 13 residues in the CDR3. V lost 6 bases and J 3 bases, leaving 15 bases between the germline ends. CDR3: CSAGEPGGYEQYF. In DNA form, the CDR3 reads TGCAGTGCGGGCGAACCCGGGGGCTACGAGCAGTACTTC.

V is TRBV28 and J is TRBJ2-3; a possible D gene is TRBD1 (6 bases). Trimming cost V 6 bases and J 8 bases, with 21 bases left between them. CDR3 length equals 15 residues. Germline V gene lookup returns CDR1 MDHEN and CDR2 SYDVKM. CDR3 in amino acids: CASRTEAGVVGTQYF. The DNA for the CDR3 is TGTGCCAGCAGGACGGAGGCAGGGGTGGTGGGTACGCAGTATTTT.

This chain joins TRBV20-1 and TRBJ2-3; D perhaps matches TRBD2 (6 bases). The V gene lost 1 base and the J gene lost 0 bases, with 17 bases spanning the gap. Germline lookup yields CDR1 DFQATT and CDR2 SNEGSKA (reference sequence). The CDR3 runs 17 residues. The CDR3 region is CSARGGLYLSSTDTQYF. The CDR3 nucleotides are TGCAGTGCTAGAGGGGGACTTTATCTCTCTAGCACAGATACGCAGTATTTT.

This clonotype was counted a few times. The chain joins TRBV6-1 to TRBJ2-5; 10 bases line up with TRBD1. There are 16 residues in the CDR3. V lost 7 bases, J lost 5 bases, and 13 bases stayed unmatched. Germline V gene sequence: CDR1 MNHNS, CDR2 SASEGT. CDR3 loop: CASITGQGECGETQYF. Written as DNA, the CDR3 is TGTGCCAGCATTACTGGACAGGGGGAATGTGGCGAGACCCAGTACTTC.

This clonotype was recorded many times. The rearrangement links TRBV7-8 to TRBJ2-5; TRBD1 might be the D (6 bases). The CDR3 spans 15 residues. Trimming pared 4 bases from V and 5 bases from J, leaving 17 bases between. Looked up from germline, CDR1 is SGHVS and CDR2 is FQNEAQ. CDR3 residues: CASSSRDTRRETQYF. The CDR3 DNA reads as TGTGCCAGCAGCTCCCGGGACACCAGGCGGGAGACCCAGTACTTC.